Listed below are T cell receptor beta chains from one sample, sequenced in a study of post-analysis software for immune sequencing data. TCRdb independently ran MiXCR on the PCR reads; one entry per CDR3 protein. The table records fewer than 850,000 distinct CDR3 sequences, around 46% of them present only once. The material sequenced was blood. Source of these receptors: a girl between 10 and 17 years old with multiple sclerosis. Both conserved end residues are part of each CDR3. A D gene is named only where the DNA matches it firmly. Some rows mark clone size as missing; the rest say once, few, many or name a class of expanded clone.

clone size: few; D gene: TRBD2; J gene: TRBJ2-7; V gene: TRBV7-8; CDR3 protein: CASSFSGLAGGGEQYF; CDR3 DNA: TGTGCCAGCAGCTTCTCGGGACTAGCGGGAGGGGGCGAGCAGTACTTC
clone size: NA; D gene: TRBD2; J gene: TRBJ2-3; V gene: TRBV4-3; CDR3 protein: CASSYVAGPSTDTQYF; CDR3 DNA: TGCGCCAGCAGCTACGTAGCGGGACCTAGCACAGATACGCAGTATTTT
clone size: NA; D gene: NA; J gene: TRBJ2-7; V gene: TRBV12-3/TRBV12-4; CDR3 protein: CASSSRGDAPERLYF; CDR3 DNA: TGTGCCAGCAGTTCCAGGGGGGACGCGCCCGAGCGGCTGTACTTC
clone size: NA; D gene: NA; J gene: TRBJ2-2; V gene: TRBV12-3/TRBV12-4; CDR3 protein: CASGPSGEGPTGELFF; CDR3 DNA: TGTGCCAGCGGTCCGTCAGGGGAGGGCCCGACCGGGGAGCTGTTTTTT
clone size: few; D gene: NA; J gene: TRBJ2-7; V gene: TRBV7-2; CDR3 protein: CASTSGGSGYEQYF; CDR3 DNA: TGTGCCAGCACCTCCGGGGGTAGCGGCTACGAGCAGTACTTC
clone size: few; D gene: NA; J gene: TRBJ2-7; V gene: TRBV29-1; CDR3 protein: CSVLQHEQYF; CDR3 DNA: TGCAGCGTTCTTCAGCACGAGCAGTACTTC
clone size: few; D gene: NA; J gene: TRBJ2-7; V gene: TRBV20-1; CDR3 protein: CSAPGRISYEQYF; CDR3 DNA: TGCAGTGCCCCTGGGCGGATCTCCTACGAGCAGTACTTC
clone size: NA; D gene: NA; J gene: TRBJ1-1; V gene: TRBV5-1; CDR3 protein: CASSISSSTETFF; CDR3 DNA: TGCGCCAGCTCAATTTCCTCGAGCACTGAAACTTTCTTT
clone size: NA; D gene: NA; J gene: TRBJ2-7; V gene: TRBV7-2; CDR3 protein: CASSLGAHTYEQYF; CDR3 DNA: TGTGCCAGCAGCTTAGGGGCACATACCTACGAGCAGTACTTC
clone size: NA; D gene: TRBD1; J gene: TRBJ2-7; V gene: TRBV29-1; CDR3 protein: CSVRRTGSYEQYF; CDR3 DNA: TGCAGCGTTCGCCGGACAGGATCCTACGAGCAGTACTTC
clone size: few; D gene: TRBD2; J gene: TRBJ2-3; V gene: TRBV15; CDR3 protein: CATSRSPGTSGTDTQYF; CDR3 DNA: TGTGCCACCAGCAGAAGTCCCGGGACTAGCGGCACAGATACGCAGTATTTT
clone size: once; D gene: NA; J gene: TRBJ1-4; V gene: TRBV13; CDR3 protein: CASSLGLRGNEKLFF; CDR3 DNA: TGTGCCAGCAGCTTAGGTCTGCGCGGGAATGAAAAACTGTTTTTT
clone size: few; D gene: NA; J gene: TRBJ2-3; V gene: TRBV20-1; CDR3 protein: CSARERRGTDTQYF; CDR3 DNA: TGCAGTGCTAGAGAGCGAAGGGGGACAGATACGCAGTATTTT
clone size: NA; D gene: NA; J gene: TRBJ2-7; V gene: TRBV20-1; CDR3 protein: CSAEQGISYEQYF; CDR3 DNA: TGCAGTGCTGAACAGGGTATTTCCTACGAGCAGTACTTC
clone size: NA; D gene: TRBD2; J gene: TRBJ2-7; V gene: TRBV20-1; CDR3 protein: CSARSLAAFYEQYF; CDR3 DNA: TGCAGTGCTAGAAGTCTAGCGGCCTTCTACGAGCAGTACTTC
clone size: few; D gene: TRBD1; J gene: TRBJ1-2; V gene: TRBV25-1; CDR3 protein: CASSEFRTGHYGYTF; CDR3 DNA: TGTGCCAGCAGTGAATTTCGGACAGGGCACTATGGCTACACCTTC
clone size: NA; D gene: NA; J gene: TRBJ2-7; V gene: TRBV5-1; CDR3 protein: CASSPEGGAFHEQYF; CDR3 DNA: TGCGCCAGCAGCCCCGAGGGGGGGGCTTTTCACGAGCAGTACTTC
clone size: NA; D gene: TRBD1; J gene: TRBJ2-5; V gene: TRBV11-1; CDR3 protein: CASSPTTGTGEETQYF; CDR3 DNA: TGTGCCAGCAGCCCCACGACCGGGACAGGAGAAGAGACCCAGTACTTC
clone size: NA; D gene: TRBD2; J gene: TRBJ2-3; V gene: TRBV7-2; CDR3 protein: CASSLSSAGGPPVRDTQYF; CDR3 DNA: TGTGCCAGCAGCTTATCCTCAGCGGGAGGGCCTCCGGTAAGAGATACGCAGTATTTT
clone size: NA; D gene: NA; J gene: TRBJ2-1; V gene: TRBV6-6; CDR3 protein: CASTAEEMVQFF; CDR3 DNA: TGTGCCAGCACCGCAGAAGAAATGGTTCAGTTCTTC
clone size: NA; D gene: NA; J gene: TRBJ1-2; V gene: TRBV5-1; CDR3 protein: CASSFPGTGYTF; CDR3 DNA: TGCGCCAGCAGCTTCCCAGGGACGGGCTACACCTTC
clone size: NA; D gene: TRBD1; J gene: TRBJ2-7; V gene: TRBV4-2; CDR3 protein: CASSQAGTGDYEQYF; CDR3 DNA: TGTGCCAGCAGCCAAGCCGGGACAGGGGACTACGAGCAGTACTTC
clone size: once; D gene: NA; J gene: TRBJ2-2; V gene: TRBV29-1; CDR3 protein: CSVEDQTNTGELFF; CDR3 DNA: TGCAGCGTTGAAGATCAGACCAACACCGGGGAGCTGTTTTTT
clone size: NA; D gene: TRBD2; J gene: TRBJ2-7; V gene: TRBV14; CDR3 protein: CASSQLAGGYEQYF; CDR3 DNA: TGTGCCAGCAGCCAACTAGCGGGAGGGTACGAGCAGTACTTC
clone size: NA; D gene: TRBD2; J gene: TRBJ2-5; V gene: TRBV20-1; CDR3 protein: CSARDPGGYQETQYF; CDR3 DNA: TGCAGTGCTAGAGACCCGGGGGGTTATCAAGAGACCCAGTACTTC
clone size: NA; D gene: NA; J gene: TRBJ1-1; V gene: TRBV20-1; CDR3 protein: CSAREMGTETFF; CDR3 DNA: TGCAGTGCTAGAGAAATGGGGACTGAAACTTTCTTT
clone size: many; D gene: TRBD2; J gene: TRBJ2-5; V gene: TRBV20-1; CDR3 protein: CSARGLAGETQYF; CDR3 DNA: TGCAGTGCCCGCGGGCTAGCGGGGGAGACCCAGTACTTC